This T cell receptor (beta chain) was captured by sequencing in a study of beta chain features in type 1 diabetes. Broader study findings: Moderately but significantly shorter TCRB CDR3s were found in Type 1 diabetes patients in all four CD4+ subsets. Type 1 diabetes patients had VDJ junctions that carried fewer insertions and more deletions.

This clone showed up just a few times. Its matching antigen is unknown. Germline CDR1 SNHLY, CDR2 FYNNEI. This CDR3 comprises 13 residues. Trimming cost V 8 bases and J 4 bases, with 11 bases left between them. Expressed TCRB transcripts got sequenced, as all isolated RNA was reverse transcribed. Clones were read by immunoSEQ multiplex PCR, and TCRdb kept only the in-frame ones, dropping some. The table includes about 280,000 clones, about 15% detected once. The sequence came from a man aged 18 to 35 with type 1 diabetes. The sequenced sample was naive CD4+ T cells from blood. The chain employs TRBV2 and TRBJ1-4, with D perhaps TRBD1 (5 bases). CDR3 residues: CASSTGNNEKLFF. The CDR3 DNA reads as TGTGCCAGCTCTACAGGAAATAATGAAAAACTGTTTTTT.